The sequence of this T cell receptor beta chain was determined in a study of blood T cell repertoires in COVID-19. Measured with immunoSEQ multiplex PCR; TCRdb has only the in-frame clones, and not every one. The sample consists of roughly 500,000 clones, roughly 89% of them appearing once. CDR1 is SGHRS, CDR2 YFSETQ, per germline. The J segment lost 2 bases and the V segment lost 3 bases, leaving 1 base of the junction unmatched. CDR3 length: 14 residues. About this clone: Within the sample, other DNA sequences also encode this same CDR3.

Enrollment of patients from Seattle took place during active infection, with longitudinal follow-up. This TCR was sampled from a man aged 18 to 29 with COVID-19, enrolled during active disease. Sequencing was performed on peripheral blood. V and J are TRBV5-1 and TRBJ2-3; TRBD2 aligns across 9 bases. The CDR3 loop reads CASSWGLATDTQYF. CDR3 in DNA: TGCGCCAGCAGCTGGGGACTAGCCACAGATACGCAGTATTTT.